The next 32 T cell receptor beta chains were all read from a single sample in a study of T cells in Graves' hyperthyroidism and ophthalmopathy. It was RNA transcripts that yielded the amplified TCR beta CDR3 regions. The HTBI set primed first-round TCR CDR3 RT-PCR. MiXCR was run by TCRdb on the multiplex PCR reads, yielding one entry per CDR3 protein. The sample includes more than 500,000 distinct CDR3 sequences, roughly 16% seen only once; the top ten take approximately 32%. Sequenced input: blood. The receptors originated from a woman aged 25 to 39 with Graves' ophthalmopathy.

The chain couples TRBV28 to TRBJ2-2; 8 bases line up with TRBD1. This CDR3 is 15 amino acids long. The ends lost 4 bases at V and 10 bases at J; junction bases unmatched: 11. Germline assignment: CDR1 MDHEN and CDR2 SYDVKM. The chain's CDR3 is CASSSGTGPFEELFF. The CDR3, as DNA: TGTGCCAGCAGTTCCGGGACAGGCCCATTCGAGGAGCTGTTTTTT. Full variable domain (remainder filled in from reference TRBV28 and TRBJ2-2): DVKVTQSSRYLVKRTGEKVFLECVQDMDHENMFWYRQDPGLGLRLIYFSYDVKMKEKGDIPEGYSVSREKKERFSLILESASTNQTSMYLCASSSGTGPFEELFFGEGSRLTVL.

This clonotype was detected only a few times. CDR3 region: CASSLAEGGRGYEQYF. CDR3 DNA sequence: TGTGCCAGCAGCTTAGCGGAAGGCGGGAGAGGTTACGAGCAGTACTTC. V usage is TRBV7-9 and J usage is TRBJ2-7, with 7 bases identical to TRBD2. The trim removed 0 bases at V and 4 bases at J, leaving 9 bases unmatched. Germline V gives CDR1 SEHNR, CDR2 FQNEAQ (reference sequence). This CDR3 is built from 16 residues. The full variable domain, in which reference TRBV7-9 and TRBJ2-7 provide the parts outside the CDR3, is DTGVSQNPRHKITKRGQNVTFRCDPISEHNRLYWYRQTLGQGPEFLTYFQNEAQLEKSRLLSDRFSAERPKGSFSTLEIQRTEQGDSAMYLCASSLAEGGRGYEQYFGPGTRLTVT.

This clonotype was counted only a few times. The chain joins TRBV29-1 to TRBJ1-5; no definite D call. Trimming cost V 3 bases and J 5 bases, with 11 bases left between them. The CDR3 runs to 13 residues. Germline V CDR1 and CDR2: SQVTM, ANQGSEA. The CDR3 region is CSVDYGADQPQHF. CDR3 bases: TGCAGCGTTGATTATGGAGCGGATCAGCCCCAGCATTTT.

CDR3 protein: CAPVGTRGLKRFSPLHF. The CDR3, as DNA: TGTGCCCCCGTGGGGACTAGGGGCCTCAAGAGATTTTCACCCCTCCACTTT. The V and J genes are TRBV19 and TRBJ1-6, with D perhaps matching TRBD1 (5 bases). The CDR3 covers 17 residues. The germline V and J ends were trimmed by 11 bases and 9 bases, with 29 bases remaining between them. CDR1 LNHDA and CDR2 SQIVND come from the germline V gene (reference sequence).

Details on this clonotype: One base away lies a much larger clone, so this may be a sequencing read error. The final CDR3 position lacks the conserved phenylalanine or tryptophan, pointing to a likely read error. This chain links TRBV12-3 or TRBV12-4 with TRBJ2-5; 8 bases agree with TRBD2. The CDR3 is 15 amino acids. V dropped 8 bases and J dropped 2; count of bases not matched to a gene: 10. Written as DNA, the CDR3 is TGTGCCAGCGGTCAGCGGGAGACCCAACAAGAGACCCAGTACCTC. Translation: CASGQRETQQETQYL.

The rearrangement links TRBV20-1 to TRBJ1-5; D ambiguous. The CDR3 is 14 amino acids. The ends were cut back, 0 bases at V and 0 bases at J, with 6 bases in the middle. Germline V gene sequence: CDR1 DFQATT, CDR2 SNEGSKA (reference sequence). The CDR3, as DNA: TGCAGTGCTAGAGAAGGGTATAGCAATCAGCCCCAGCATTTT. Translating it yields CSAREGYSNQPQHF.

This clonotype was picked up a small number of times. The J gene is TRBJ2-1, the V gene TRBV19, with 8 positions matching TRBD1. CDR1 and CDR2 from the germline V gene are LNHDA and SQIVND (reference sequence). The CDR3 loop spans 16 amino acids. V shed 6 bases and J 2 bases; nucleotides not matched to a gene: 9. In nucleotides, the CDR3 is TGTGCCAGTAGCGGATCCGGGACAGGACCCTACAATGAGCAGTTCTTC. This sequence encodes CASSGSGTGPYNEQFF.

This clonotype was seen ten or more times. The junction shows a germline mismatch at one end, possibly a read error. The CDR3 sequence: CASSPRGDPSSEQYF. The DNA of the CDR3 is TGCGCCAGCAGCCCGAGGGGGGATCCCTCCTCCGAGCAGTACTTC. The V gene is TRBV5-1, the J gene TRBJ2-7; D possibly matches TRBD1 or TRBD2 (6 bases each). The CDR3 length is 15 residues. Germline V gene sequence: CDR1 SGHRS, CDR2 YFSETQ.

This clonotype occurred a few times. The CDR3 sequence is CASSLGRAYGYTF. In DNA form, the CDR3 reads TGTGCCAGCAGTCTGGGGAGGGCCTATGGCTACACCTTC. This chain connects TRBV27 to TRBJ1-2; D ambiguous. Germline values: CDR1 MNHEY, CDR2 SMNVEV (reference sequence). The CDR3 is 13 residues long. With 5 bases removed from V and 4 bases from J, the gap between germline ends came to 11 bases.

This clonotype was observed many times. This sequence joins TRBV11-2 and TRBJ2-7; D remains ambiguous. Trimming removed 4 bases at V and 4 bases at J, with 11 bases between. This CDR3 contains 13 residues. In germline, CDR1 is SGHAT, CDR2 FQNNGV. The CDR3 protein is CASSSRHAYEQYF. The DNA of the CDR3 is TGTGCCAGCAGCTCGCGACATGCTTACGAGCAGTACTTC.

This clonotype was counted only a few times. V is TRBV6-1 and J is TRBJ1-1; possibly TRBD1 for D (5 bases). CDR3 length: 16 residues. CDR1 MNHNS and CDR2 SASEGT come from the germline V gene. Trimming left V 4 bases short and J 5 bases short, with 20 bases between. CDR3 bases: TGTGCCAGCAGTGCGATCCTCTTGGGGGGGAGGACTGAAGCTTTCTTT. Its protein product is CASSAILLGGRTEAFF.

On this clonotype itself: An end of the junction does not agree with germline; a read error may underlie this. DNA of the CDR3: TGTGCCACCAGCAGAGTGGCTAGCGGCAATGGGCAGTTCTTC. Its protein product is CATSRVASGNGQFF. This sequence joins TRBV15 and TRBJ2-1, with 7 bases lining up with TRBD2. The CDR3 runs to 14 residues. The germline V gene has CDR1 LNHNV and CDR2 YYDKDF (reference sequence).

This clonotype was seen just once. The chain links TRBV6-1 to TRBJ1-3; D is undetermined. Trimming shortened V by 2 bases and J by 4 bases, and 9 bases separated the two germline ends. The CDR3 runs 14 residues. Germline CDR1 and CDR2: MNHNS and SASEGT. CDR3 region: CASSERALGNTIYF. As DNA, the CDR3 is TGTGCCAGCAGTGAAAGGGCGCTAGGAAACACCATATATTTT.

The chain uses TRBV6-2 or TRBV6-3 and TRBJ1-1; D not resolved. Germline V gene sequence: CDR1 MNHEY, CDR2 SVGEGT. The CDR3 contains 20 residues. Trimming took 0 bases from V and 0 from J, leaving 23 bases between them. In DNA form, the CDR3 reads TGTGCCAGCAGTTACTCTCCTGGATCTCAAGCGATTACAATGAACACTGAAGCTTTCTTT. Its translation: CASSYSPGSQAITMNTEAFF.

This sequence joins TRBV6-2 or TRBV6-3 and TRBJ2-2, with D hard to call. Germline V gene data show CDR1 as MNHEY and CDR2 as SVGEGT. V was clipped by 4 bases and J by 2 bases, with 5 bases between them. The CDR3 is 13 residues long. The CDR3 nucleotides are TGTGCCAGCAGTTGCTTCAACACCGGGGAGCTGTTTTTT. This sequence encodes CASSCFNTGELFF.

This chain joins TRBV6-2 or TRBV6-3 and TRBJ2-3; TRBD2 agrees at 9 bases. Per germline, CDR1 MNHEY and CDR2 SVGEGT. The CDR3 consists of 18 residues. V lost 6 bases to trimming and J lost 0 bases; unmatched junction nucleotides: 13. CDR3 nucleotide sequence: TGTGCCAGCAGCCCCTCCATTGGACTAGCGCTAAGCACAGATACGCAGTATTTT. Its protein product is CASSPSIGLALSTDTQYF.

This clonotype has at least ten counts. The chain recombines TRBV12-3 or TRBV12-4 with TRBJ2-3, with 11 bases matching TRBD2. The CDR3 contains 16 residues. Trimming cost V 8 bases and J 1 base; bases outside gene matches: 8. The CDR3 is CASGSGRAPGTDTQYF. CDR3 nucleotides: TGTGCCAGCGGTAGCGGGAGGGCCCCTGGCACAGATACGCAGTATTTT.

This clonotype was recorded a few times. The chain carries TRBV5-1 and TRBJ1-6, with D perhaps TRBD1 (6 bases). CDR3 length: 15 residues. V was cut by 4 bases and J by 7 bases, with 15 bases left in between. Per germline, CDR1 SGHRS and CDR2 YFSETQ. CDR3 region: CASSREAGANSPLHF. The CDR3 DNA reads TGCGCCAGCAGCCGGGAGGCGGGGGCGAATTCACCCCTCCACTTT.

This clonotype was picked up a small number of times. The V call is TRBV7-2, the J call TRBJ2-6; D is uncertain. V lost 4 bases and J 2 bases, leaving 15 bases between the germline ends. Germline lookup yields CDR1 SGHTA and CDR2 FQGNSA. This CDR3 has 17 amino acids. CDR3 residues: CASSSSPGETGANVLTF. In DNA form, the CDR3 reads TGTGCCAGCAGCTCCTCACCTGGAGAGACTGGGGCCAACGTCCTGACTTTC.

This clonotype was seen a few times. This chain joins TRBV9 and TRBJ2-7; 10 positions agree with TRBD1. CDR3 length equals 18 residues. V trimming: 3 bases; J trimming: 0 bases; junction bases outside the gene matches: 12. Germline-derived CDR1 and CDR2 are SGDLS and YYNGEE. The CDR3 loop reads CASSEGQGLNPSSYEQYF. CDR3 nucleotide sequence: TGTGCCAGCAGCGAGGGACAGGGGCTAAACCCAAGCTCCTACGAGCAGTACTTC. Variable domain in full (rest from reference TRBV9 and TRBJ2-7): DSGVTQTPKHLITATGQRVTLRCSPRSGDLSVYWYQQSLDQGLQFLIQYYNGEERAKGNILERFSAQQFPDLHSELNLSSLELGDSALYFCASSEGQGLNPSSYEQYFGPGTRLTVT.

There are a few counts of this clonotype. A read error may produce the germline difference seen at one junction end. The V and J genes are TRBV19 and TRBJ2-5; tentatively, D is TRBD2 (5 bases). The CDR3 sequence is 14 residues long. Germline V gene sequence: CDR1 LNHDA, CDR2 SQIVND (reference sequence). The CDR3 sequence: CVSSSTPGQETQYF. CDR3 in DNA: TGTGTCAGTAGTTCTACCCCGGGGCAAGAGACCCAGTACTTC.

This clonotype was seen only a few times. The chain combines TRBV28 with TRBJ1-4, with a tentative D call TRBD1 (6 bases). CDR1 and CDR2 (germline): MDHEN, SYDVKM. The CDR3 is 15 amino acids. Between the trimmed V and J ends, which lost 6 bases and 7 bases, there was a span of 18 bases. The CDR3 reads CASSSYRESVEKLFF. The CDR3 coding sequence is TGTGCCAGCAGCTCCTACAGGGAATCCGTTGAAAAACTGTTTTTT.

A few counts support this clonotype. This rearrangement joins TRBV7-2 to TRBJ2-7; D perhaps matches TRBD1 (5 bases). V was trimmed by 5 bases and J by 1 base, leaving 18 bases between them. Germline loops: CDR1 SGHTA, CDR2 FQGNSA. This CDR3 comprises 16 residues. This CDR3 reads CASSVVDSPISYEQYF. CDR3 bases: TGTGCCAGCAGCGTAGTAGACAGTCCAATATCCTACGAGCAGTACTTC.

The V call is TRBV6-4, the J call TRBJ2-3, with D possibly being TRBD2 (6 bases). Germline values: CDR1 MRHNA, CDR2 SNTAGT. CDR3 length equals 14 residues. V lost 4 bases, J lost 6 bases, and 14 bases lay in between. For the CDR3, the DNA is TGTGCCAGCAGTGCGAGTAGCGGCGGGGATACGCAGTATTTT. Its translation: CASSASSGGDTQYF.

In its sample, this clonotype was seen many times. The rearrangement joins TRBV5-1 to TRBJ2-4; D may be TRBD2 (5 bases). The CDR3 contains 14 residues. With 4 bases removed from V and 6 bases from J, the gap between germline ends came to 14 bases. The V gene's germline CDR1 is SGHRS and CDR2 YFSETQ. The CDR3 protein is CASSPNSAGNIQYF. The CDR3 DNA follows: TGCGCCAGCAGCCCGAATTCGGCGGGAAACATTCAGTACTTC.

This clonotype was counted ten times or more. V and J are TRBV13 and TRBJ2-7, with a tentative D call TRBD1 (6 bases). Germline assignment: CDR1 PRHDT and CDR2 FYEKMQ (reference sequence). CDR3 length equals 17 residues. The V gene lost 1 base and the J gene lost 3 bases, with 19 bases spanning the gap. This chain's CDR3 is CASSLEGDGQSNYEQYF. CDR3 DNA sequence: TGTGCCAGCAGCTTAGAGGGGGACGGACAGTCAAACTACGAGCAGTACTTC.

The chain combines TRBV7-2 with TRBJ2-2; D unclear. The CDR3 totals 12 residues. V lost 5 bases, J lost 3 bases, and 4 bases lay in between. The germline V gene has CDR1 SGHTA and CDR2 FQGNSA. CDR3: CASSIYTGELFF. The CDR3, as DNA: TGTGCCAGCAGCATATACACCGGGGAGCTGTTTTTT.

Only one count was recorded for this clonotype. The chain combines TRBV14 with TRBJ2-1; the match to TRBD2 covers 16 bases. CDR3 length: 19 amino acids. Unmatched junction bases numbered 7, after V lost 1 base and J lost 4 bases. Germline CDR1 reads SGHDN; CDR2 reads FVKESK. The CDR3 loop is CASSQVVGLAGGSYNEQFF. The CDR3 region has the DNA TGTGCCAGCAGCCAAGTGGTGGGACTAGCGGGAGGGTCGTACAATGAGCAGTTCTTC.

A single count supports this clonotype. It may be a read error: a sequence one base away is much more abundant. J is TRBJ1-1 and V is TRBV12-3 or TRBV12-4, with D hard to call. V lost 5 bases, J lost 3 bases, and 10 bases lay in between. The CDR3 has 13 residues. In DNA form, the CDR3 reads TGTGCCAGCAGTGGCAATTTGTACACTGAAGCTTTCTTT. Translation gives CASSGNLYTEAFF.

This chain links TRBV7-9 with TRBJ2-4, with 7 bases aligning to TRBD1. V shed 0 bases and J 0 bases; nucleotides not matched to a gene: 2. Germline assignment: CDR1 SEHNR and CDR2 FQNEAQ (reference sequence). The CDR3 contains 16 residues. The CDR3 region is CASSLAQGVAKNIQYF. The DNA for the CDR3 is TGTGCCAGCAGCTTAGCGCAGGGGGTAGCCAAAAACATTCAGTACTTC.

This chain links TRBV20-1 with TRBJ2-7, with TRBD2 as a possible D gene (6 bases). Germline loops: CDR1 DFQATT, CDR2 SNEGSKA (reference sequence). The CDR3 has 13 residues. The ends were cut back, 4 bases at V and 1 base at J, with 11 bases in the middle. This CDR3 reads CSANWEESYEQYF. CDR3 in DNA: TGCAGTGCTAACTGGGAGGAGTCCTACGAGCAGTACTTC.

The table lists this clonotype with many counts. The chain couples TRBV28 to TRBJ2-3; D is tentatively TRBD1 or TRBD2 (5 bases each). CDR3 length equals 17 residues. Trimming removed 4 bases from V and 6 bases from J, with 23 bases in between. The germline V gene has CDR1 MDHEN and CDR2 SYDVKM. This chain's CDR3 is CASSSPIGTASSDTQYF. The CDR3 nucleotides are TGTGCCAGCAGTTCGCCCATCGGGACGGCTTCGTCGGATACGCAGTATTTT.